The rows below give T cell receptor beta chains drawn from one sample of a study of cytomegalovirus exposure and HLA in healthy donors. Assay used: immunoSEQ multiplex PCR; TCRdb lists only in-frame clones, some missing. The sample carries 220,000 or so clones, around nine tenths recorded once. The sequencing input was PBMCs. These receptors were obtained from a woman younger than 30 in good health and CMV-seronegative. Each CDR3 is given without its conserved first and last residue. Clone size, where shown, is once, few, many, or a class for clones that have expanded.

v_gene,j_gene,abundance,CDR3aa
TRBV15,TRBJ1-5,-,ATSRGGQSNQPQH
TRBV27,TRBJ1-5,-,ASSFLASNQPQH
TRBV6-1,TRBJ2-3,-,ASRLESGGTDTQY
TRBV10-3,TRBJ2-3,-,AISESRTGVSTDTQY
TRBV28,TRBJ2-5,-,ASFSGVETQY
TRBV6-5,TRBJ1-1,once,ASSYGQGGKTEAF
TRBV5-8,TRBJ1-2,-,ASSLTLTGADYGYT
TRBV27,TRBJ1-6,-,ASSSLPGTGESPLH
TRBV28,TRBJ1-5,-,ASRPDRGPGLTQH
TRBV11-1,TRBJ2-1,-,ASSTSGTWDQKQF
TRBV30,TRBJ2-1,-,AWGRTGYNEQF
TRBV4-1,TRBJ1-1,-,ASSQEGTPKAF
TRBV25-1,TRBJ1-6,-,ASSESTAETYNSPLH
TRBV18,TRBJ1-5,-,ASSSPDNQPQH
TRBV7-9,TRBJ2-3,-,ASSLGLAGGDTQY
TRBV18,TRBJ1-4,-,ASSPLPGQNEKLF
TRBV6-1,TRBJ1-5,-,ASRYTGGSGQPQH
TRBV6-1,TRBJ1-2,-,ASSEGPANYGYT